This T cell receptor (beta chain) derives from a study of regulatory T cells in long-lasting Graves disease. In this sample, this clonotype turned up a few times. Library construction for TCR beta used iRepertoire HTBI primers and Arm-PCR of CDR3 regions. TCRdb used MiXCR to reprocess the multiplex PCR reads, holding one entry per CDR3 protein. The data hold 500,000 to 700,000 distinct CDR3 sequences, with around 17% observed a single time. Time point defined: newly diagnosed GD, antithyroid drugs for less than 3 months. PBMC RNA served as the TCR library source. This same sample was also part of a study on T cells in Graves' hyperthyroidism and ophthalmopathy.

The sequence was obtained from a woman aged 25-40 years with Graves disease. The source material was peripheral blood mononuclear cells (PBMCs), sampled at new diagnosis, from a patient treated with antithyroid drugs.

The CDR3 reads CSVDSQGGYGYTF. DNA of the CDR3: TGCAGCGTTGACAGCCAGGGGGGCTATGGCTACACCTTC. The chain uses TRBV29-1 and TRBJ1-2; the match to TRBD1 covers 7 bases. The V and J ends lost 3 bases and 4 bases, in that order; junction bases with no gene match: 5. Per the germline V gene, CDR1 is SQVTM and CDR2 is ANQGSEA. There are 13 residues in the CDR3.